A selection of T cell receptor beta chains follows, all from one sample in a study of CD8 T cells in Susac syndrome. Via MiXCR, TCRdb re-called the immunoSEQ multiplex PCR reads, giving one row per CDR3 protein. The repertoire has 120,000 or so distinct CDR3 sequences, nearly 95% of them found once; the top ten carry over 0.1%. The sample taken for sequencing was CD4+ T cells from PBMCs. Every receptor here comes from a human donor in good health. The CDR3 runs from the conserved cysteine through the conserved F or W. The order of the fields is D gene, V gene, clone size, J gene, CDR3 DNA, CDR3 protein. The D gene is left open where the match is weak. Clone size appears in some rows only: once, few, many, or a class for an expanded clone.

D gene: -
V gene: TRBV14
clone size: -
J gene: TRBJ2-7
CDR3 DNA: TGTGCCAGCAGCAAAAGGGAATCACAGGGAGCCGAGCAGTACTTC
CDR3 protein: CASSKRESQGAEQYF

D gene: TRBD2
V gene: TRBV2
clone size: -
J gene: TRBJ2-3
CDR3 DNA: TGTGCCAGCAGTTCTAGCGGGAGGGGGACAGATACGCAGTATTTT
CDR3 protein: CASSSSGRGTDTQYF

D gene: -
V gene: TRBV20-1
clone size: once
J gene: TRBJ1-1
CDR3 DNA: TGCAGTGCTAGAGGACAGATGAACACTGAAGCTTTCTTT
CDR3 protein: CSARGQMNTEAFF

D gene: -
V gene: TRBV7-2
clone size: -
J gene: TRBJ2-3
CDR3 DNA: TGTGCCAGCAGCTTAGTACAAGCACGGACAGATACGCAGTATTTT
CDR3 protein: CASSLVQARTDTQYF

D gene: TRBD2
V gene: TRBV20-1
clone size: -
J gene: TRBJ2-2
CDR3 DNA: TGCAGTGCCCCCCGGGGACTAGCTAGTACCGGGGAGCTGTTTTTT
CDR3 protein: CSAPRGLASTGELFF

D gene: TRBD1
V gene: TRBV7-9
clone size: -
J gene: TRBJ2-7
CDR3 DNA: TGTGCCAGCAGCTTAGAATGGGACAGACCCGGAGAGCAGTACTTC
CDR3 protein: CASSLEWDRPGEQYF

D gene: TRBD1
V gene: TRBV11-1
clone size: -
J gene: TRBJ2-4
CDR3 DNA: TGTGCCAGCAGCACATCCCGGGACAGAAACATTCAGTACTTC
CDR3 protein: CASSTSRDRNIQYF

D gene: -
V gene: TRBV6-5
clone size: -
J gene: TRBJ2-1
CDR3 DNA: TGTGCCAGCAGGGAGTTACTAGGGTATATGGGTGAGCAGTTCTTC
CDR3 protein: CASRELLGYMGEQFF

D gene: -
V gene: TRBV12-3/TRBV12-4
clone size: -
J gene: TRBJ2-5
CDR3 DNA: TGTGCCAGCAGATCTACTAGCTCGGAGACCCAGTACTTC
CDR3 protein: CASRSTSSETQYF

D gene: TRBD1
V gene: TRBV27
clone size: -
J gene: TRBJ1-2
CDR3 DNA: TGTGCCAGCAGTTCCCTGGAGGCAGGGGGCAGCGGCTACACCTTC
CDR3 protein: CASSSLEAGGSGYTF

D gene: TRBD2
V gene: TRBV28
clone size: once
J gene: TRBJ2-1
CDR3 DNA: TGTGCCAGCAGTGGGACTAGTCAACGTGTTGCCAATGAGCAGTTCTTC
CDR3 protein: CASSGTSQRVANEQFF

D gene: -
V gene: TRBV5-1
clone size: -
J gene: TRBJ2-2
CDR3 DNA: TGCGCCAGCAGCTCCGTAGATACCGGGGAGCTGTTTTTT
CDR3 protein: CASSSVDTGELFF

D gene: TRBD2
V gene: TRBV6-5
clone size: -
J gene: TRBJ2-7
CDR3 DNA: TGTGCCAGCAGTTACTACCAGTCGGGGGGCGAGCAGTACTTC
CDR3 protein: CASSYYQSGGEQYF

D gene: -
V gene: TRBV10-1
clone size: -
J gene: TRBJ2-5
CDR3 DNA: TGCGCCAGCAGATCCGCTCAGGGTCATGAGACCCAGTACTTC
CDR3 protein: CASRSAQGHETQYF

D gene: -
V gene: TRBV5-1
clone size: -
J gene: TRBJ1-6
CDR3 DNA: TGCGCCAGCAGCCCGGGAAAGGGGAATTCACCCCTCCACTTT
CDR3 protein: CASSPGKGNSPLHF

D gene: TRBD1
V gene: TRBV29-1
clone size: -
J gene: TRBJ2-1
CDR3 DNA: TGCAGCTACGGACAGGGGAGTGGCAATGAGCAGTTCTTC
CDR3 protein: CSYGQGSGNEQFF